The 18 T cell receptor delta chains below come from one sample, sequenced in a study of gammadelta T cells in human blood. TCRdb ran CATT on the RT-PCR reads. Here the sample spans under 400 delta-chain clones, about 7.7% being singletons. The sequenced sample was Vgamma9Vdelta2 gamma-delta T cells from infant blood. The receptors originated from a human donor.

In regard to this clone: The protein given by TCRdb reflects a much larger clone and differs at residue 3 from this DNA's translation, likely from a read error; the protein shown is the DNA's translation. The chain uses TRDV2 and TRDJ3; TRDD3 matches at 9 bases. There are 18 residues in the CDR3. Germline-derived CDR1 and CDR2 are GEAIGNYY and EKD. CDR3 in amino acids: CAGDTAGIRSWDTRQMFF. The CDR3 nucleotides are TGTGCCGGTGACACCGCGGGGATACGCTCCTGGGACACCCGACAGATGTTTTTC.

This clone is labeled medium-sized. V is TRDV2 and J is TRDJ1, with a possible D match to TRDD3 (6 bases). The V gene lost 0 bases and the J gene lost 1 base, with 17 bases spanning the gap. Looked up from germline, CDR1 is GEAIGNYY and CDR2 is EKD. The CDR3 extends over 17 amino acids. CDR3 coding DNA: TGTGCCTGTGACACCCTGGGGATCGAAAGGGGCACCGATAAACTCATCTTT. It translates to CACDTLGIERGTDKLIF.

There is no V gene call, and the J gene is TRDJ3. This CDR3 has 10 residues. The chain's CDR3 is CAWDTRQMFF. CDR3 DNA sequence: TGCGCCTGGGACACCCGACAGATGTTTTTC.

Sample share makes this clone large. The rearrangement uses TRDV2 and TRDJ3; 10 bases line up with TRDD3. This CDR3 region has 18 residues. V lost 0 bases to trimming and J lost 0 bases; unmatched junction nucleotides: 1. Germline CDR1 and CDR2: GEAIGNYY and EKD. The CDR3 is CACDTGGYDSWDTRQMFF. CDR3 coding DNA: TGTGCCTGTGACACCGGGGGATACGACTCCTGGGACACCCGACAGATGTTTTTC.

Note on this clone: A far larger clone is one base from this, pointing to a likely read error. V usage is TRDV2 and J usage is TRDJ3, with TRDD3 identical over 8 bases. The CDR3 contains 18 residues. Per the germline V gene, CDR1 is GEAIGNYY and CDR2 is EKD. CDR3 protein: CACDSTGGFSWDTRHMFF. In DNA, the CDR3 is TGTGCCTGTGACAGTACTGGGGGCTTCTCCTGGGACACCCGACATATGTTTTTC.

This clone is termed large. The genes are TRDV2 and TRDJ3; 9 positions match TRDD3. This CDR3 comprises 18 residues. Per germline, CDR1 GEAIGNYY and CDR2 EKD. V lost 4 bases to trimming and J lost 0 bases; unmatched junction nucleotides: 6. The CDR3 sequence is CACDTGGPFSWDTRQMFF. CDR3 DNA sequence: TGTGCCTGTGATACTGGGGGACCCTTCTCCTGGGACACCCGACAGATGTTTTTC.

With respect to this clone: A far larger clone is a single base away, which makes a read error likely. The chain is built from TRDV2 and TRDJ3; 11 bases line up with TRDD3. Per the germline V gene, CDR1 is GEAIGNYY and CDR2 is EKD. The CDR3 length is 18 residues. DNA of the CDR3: TGTGCCGGTGACAATACTGGGGGATACTCCTGGGACACCCGACAGATGTTTTTC. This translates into CAGDNTGGYSWDTRQMFF.

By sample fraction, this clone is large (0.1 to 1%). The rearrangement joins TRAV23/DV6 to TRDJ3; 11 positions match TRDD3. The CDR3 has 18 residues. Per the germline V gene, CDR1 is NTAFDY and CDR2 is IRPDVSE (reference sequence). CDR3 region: CAVDSTGGYSWDTRQMFF. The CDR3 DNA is TGTGCCGTGGACAGTACTGGGGGATACTCCTGGGACACCCGACAGATGTTTTTC.

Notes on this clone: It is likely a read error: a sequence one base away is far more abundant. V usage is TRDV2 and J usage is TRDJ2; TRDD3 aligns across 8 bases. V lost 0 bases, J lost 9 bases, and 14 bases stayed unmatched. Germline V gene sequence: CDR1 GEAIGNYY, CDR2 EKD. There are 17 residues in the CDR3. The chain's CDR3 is CACDTVGDAGYATQLFF. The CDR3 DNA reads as TGTGCCTGTGACACCGTGGGTGATGCGGGATACGCAACACAACTCTTCTTT.

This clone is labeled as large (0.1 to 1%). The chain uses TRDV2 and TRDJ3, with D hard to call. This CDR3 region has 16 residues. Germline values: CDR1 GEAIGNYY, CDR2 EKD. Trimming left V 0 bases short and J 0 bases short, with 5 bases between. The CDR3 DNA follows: TGTGCCTGTGACACCCCGAGCTCCTGGGACACCCGACAGATGTTTTTC. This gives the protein CACDTPSSWDTRQMFF.

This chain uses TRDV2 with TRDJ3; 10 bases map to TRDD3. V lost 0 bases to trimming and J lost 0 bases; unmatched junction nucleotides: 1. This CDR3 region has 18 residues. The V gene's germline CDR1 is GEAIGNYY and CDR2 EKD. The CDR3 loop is CACDTAGGYSWDTRQMFF. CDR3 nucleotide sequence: TGTGCCTGTGACACCGCTGGGGGATACTCCTGGGACACCCGACAGATGTTTTTC.

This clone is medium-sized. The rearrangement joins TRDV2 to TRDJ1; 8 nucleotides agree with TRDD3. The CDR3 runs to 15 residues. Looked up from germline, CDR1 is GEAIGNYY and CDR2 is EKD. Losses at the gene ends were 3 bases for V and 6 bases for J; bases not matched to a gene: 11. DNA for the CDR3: TGTGCCTGTGACCAATATAACTGGGGGGCCTATAAACTCATCTTT. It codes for CACDQYNWGAYKLIF.

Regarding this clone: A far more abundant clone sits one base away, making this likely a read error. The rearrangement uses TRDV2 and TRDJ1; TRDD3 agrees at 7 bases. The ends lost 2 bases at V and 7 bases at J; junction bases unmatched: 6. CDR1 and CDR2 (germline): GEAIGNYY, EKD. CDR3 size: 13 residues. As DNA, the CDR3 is TGTGCCTGTGACATACGGGGGGATTTTAAACTCATCTTT. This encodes CACDIRGDFKLIF.

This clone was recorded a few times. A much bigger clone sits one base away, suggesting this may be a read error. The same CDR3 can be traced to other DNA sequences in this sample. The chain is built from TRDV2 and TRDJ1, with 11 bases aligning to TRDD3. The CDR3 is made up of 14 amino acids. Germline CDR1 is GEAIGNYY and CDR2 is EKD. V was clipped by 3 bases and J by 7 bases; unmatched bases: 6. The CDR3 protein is CACDRLGDKGKLIF. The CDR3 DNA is TGTGCCTGTGACCGACTGGGGGATAAAGGTAAACTCATCTTT.

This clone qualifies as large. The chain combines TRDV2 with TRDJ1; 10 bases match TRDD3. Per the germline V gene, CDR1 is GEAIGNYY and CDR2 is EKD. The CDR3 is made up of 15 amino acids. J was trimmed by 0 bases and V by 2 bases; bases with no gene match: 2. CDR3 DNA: TGTGCCTGTGACAAACTGGGGGATTACACCGATAAACTCATCTTT. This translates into CACDKLGDYTDKLIF.

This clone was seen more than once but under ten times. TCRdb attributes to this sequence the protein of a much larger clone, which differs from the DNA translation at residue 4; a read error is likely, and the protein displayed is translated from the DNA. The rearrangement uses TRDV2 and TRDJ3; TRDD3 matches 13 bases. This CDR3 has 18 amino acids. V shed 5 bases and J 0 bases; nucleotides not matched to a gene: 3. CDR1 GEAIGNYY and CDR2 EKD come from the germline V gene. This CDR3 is CACGTGGYGSWDTRQMFF. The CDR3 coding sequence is TGTGCCTGTGGCACTGGGGGATACGGCTCCTGGGACACCCGACAGATGTTTTTC.

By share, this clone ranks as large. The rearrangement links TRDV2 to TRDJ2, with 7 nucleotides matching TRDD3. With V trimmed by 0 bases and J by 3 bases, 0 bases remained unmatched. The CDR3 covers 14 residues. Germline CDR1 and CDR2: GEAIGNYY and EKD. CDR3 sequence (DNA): TGTGCCTGTGACACCTGGGGGATGACAGCACAACTCTTCTTT. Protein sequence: CACDTWGMTAQLFF.

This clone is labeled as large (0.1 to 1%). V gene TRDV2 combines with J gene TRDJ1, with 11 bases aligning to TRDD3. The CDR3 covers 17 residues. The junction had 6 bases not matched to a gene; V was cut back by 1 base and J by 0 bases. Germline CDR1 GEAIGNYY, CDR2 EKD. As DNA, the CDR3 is TGTGCCTGTGACACGATACTGGGGGATATGTACACCGATAAACTCATCTTT. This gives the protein CACDTILGDMYTDKLIF.